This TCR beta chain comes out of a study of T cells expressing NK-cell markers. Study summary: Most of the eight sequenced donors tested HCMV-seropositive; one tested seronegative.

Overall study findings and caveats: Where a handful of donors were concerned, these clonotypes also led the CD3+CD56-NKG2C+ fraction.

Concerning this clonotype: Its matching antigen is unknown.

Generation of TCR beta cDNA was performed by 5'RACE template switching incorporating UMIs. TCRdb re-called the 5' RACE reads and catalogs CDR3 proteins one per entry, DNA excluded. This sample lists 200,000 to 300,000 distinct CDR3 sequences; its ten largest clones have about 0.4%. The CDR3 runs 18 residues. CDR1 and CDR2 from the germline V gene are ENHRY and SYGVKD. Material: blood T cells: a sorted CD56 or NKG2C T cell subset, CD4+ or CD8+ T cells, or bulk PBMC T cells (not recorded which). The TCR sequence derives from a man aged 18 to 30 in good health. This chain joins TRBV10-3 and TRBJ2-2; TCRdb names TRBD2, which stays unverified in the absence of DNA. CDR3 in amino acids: CAISESKLGGSGTGELFF.